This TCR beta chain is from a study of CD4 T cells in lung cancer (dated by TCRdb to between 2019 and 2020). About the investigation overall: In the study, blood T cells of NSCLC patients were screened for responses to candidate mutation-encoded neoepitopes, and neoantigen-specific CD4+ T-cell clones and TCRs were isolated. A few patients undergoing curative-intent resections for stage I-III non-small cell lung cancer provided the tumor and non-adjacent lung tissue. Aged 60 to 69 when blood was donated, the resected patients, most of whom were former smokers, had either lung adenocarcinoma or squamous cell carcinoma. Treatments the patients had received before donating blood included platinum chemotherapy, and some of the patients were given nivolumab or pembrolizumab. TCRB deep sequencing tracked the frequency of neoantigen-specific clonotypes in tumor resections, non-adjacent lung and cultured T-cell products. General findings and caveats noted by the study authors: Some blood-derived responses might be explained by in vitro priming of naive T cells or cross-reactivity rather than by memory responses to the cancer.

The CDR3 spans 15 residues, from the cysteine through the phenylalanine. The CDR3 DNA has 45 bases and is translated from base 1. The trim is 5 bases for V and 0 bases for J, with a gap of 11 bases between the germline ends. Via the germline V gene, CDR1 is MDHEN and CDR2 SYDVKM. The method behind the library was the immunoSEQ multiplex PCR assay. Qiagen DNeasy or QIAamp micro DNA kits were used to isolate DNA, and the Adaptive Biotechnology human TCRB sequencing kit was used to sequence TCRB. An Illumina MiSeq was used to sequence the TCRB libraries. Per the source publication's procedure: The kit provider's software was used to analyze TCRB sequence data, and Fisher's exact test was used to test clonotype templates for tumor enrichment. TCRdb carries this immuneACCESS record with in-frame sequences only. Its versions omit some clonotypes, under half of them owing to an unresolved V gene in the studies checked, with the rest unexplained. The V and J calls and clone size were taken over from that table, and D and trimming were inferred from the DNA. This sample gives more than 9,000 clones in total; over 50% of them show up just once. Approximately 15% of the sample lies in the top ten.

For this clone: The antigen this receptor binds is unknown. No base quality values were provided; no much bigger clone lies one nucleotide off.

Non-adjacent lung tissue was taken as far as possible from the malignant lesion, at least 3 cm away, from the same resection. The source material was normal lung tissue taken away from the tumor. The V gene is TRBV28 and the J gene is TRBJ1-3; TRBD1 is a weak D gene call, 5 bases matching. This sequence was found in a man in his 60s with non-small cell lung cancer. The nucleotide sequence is TGTGCCAGCAGTATATTAACAGGCTCTGGAAACACCATATATTTT. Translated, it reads CASSILTGSGNTIYF.